Shown below are 8 T cell receptor beta chains from a single sample sequenced in a study of T cell repertoires in aging, cancer and after chemotherapy. TCR beta rearrangements were amplified from peripheral blood genomic DNA. Rearranged V-D-J TRB sequences were amplified with a mixed TRB-A/B primer pool. TCRdb reprocessed the multiplex PCR reads via MiXCR and lists one record per CDR3 protein. The data show about 980 distinct CDR3 sequences, roughly a quarter seen once. The sequencing input was blood. These TCRs come from a human donor with a blood cancer.

The V and J genes are TRBV14 and TRBJ2-2; D is possibly TRBD2 (5 bases). The CDR3 is 17 residues long. The V end was cut by 1 base, the J end by 1 base, with 13 bases between. CDR1 SGHDN and CDR2 FVKESK come from the germline V gene. The CDR3 loop reads CASSQVPDLRNTGELFF. As DNA, the CDR3 is TGTGCCAGCAGCCAAGTTCCGGACTTGCGGAACACCGGGGAGCTGTTTTTT.

This clonotype counts as large. This chain links TRBV19 with TRBJ2-2; TRBD1 is a possible D gene (7 bases). Germline V gives CDR1 LNHDA, CDR2 SQIVND (reference sequence). CDR3 length: 14 amino acids. V lost 7 bases to trimming and J lost 6 bases, with 15 bases between them. The CDR3 loop reads CASTYGRGAGELFF. The CDR3 region has the DNA TGTGCCAGTACCTACGGCAGGGGGGCCGGGGAGCTGTTTTTT.

The chain carries TRBV20-1 and TRBJ1-4, with 9 nucleotides matching TRBD1. Germline V CDR1 and CDR2: DFQATT, SNEGSKA (reference sequence). This CDR3 comprises 13 residues. With 5 bases clipped from V and 7 bases from J, the junction kept 5 bases outside the gene matches. The CDR3 sequence: CSAWTGAGEKLFF. CDR3 sequence (DNA): TGCAGTGCTTGGACAGGGGCCGGTGAAAAACTGTTTTTT.

V usage is TRBV12-3 or TRBV12-4 and J usage is TRBJ1-1; D remains unclear. With 7 bases removed from V and 2 bases from J, the gap between germline ends came to 17 bases. CDR3 length: 15 residues. The CDR3 reads CASNLSGRTNTEAFF. The CDR3 DNA reads TGTGCCAGCAACCTGTCCGGGCGGACCAACACTGAAGCTTTCTTT.

A word on this clonotype: A much larger clone differs by one base, so this may be a read error. The genes are TRBV19 and TRBJ2-6; 12 bases match TRBD1. CDR1 is LNHDA and CDR2 is SQIVND in the germline V gene (reference sequence). This CDR3 is built from 18 residues. The CDR3 here is CASSISGTGGSWANVLTF. In DNA form, the CDR3 reads TGTGCCAGTAGTATTTCCGGGACAGGGGGCTCTTGGGCCAACGTCCTGACTTTC.

The CDR3 sequence: CASSPTGEGDEQYF. CDR3 nucleotide sequence: TGTGCCAGCAGCCCTACAGGGGAGGGAGACGAGCAGTACTTC. The V gene is TRBV6-4, the J gene TRBJ2-7, with D perhaps given as TRBD1 or TRBD2 (7 bases each). Deletions cut 6 bases from V and 5 bases from J, with 17 bases between. The CDR3 spans 14 residues. CDR1 is MRHNA and CDR2 is SNTAGT in the germline V gene.

V is TRBV12-3 or TRBV12-4 and J is TRBJ1-1; D gene ambiguous. The length of the CDR3 is 14 residues. With 4 bases removed from V and 0 bases from J, the gap between germline ends came to 9 bases. CDR3 coding DNA: TGTGCCAGCAGTTGGCGCGGACTGAACACTGAAGCTTTCTTT. Its protein product is CASSWRGLNTEAFF.

As DNA, the CDR3 is TGTGCCAGCTCACTTGAGCGGGAGGGCCGCTCCGAGCAGTACTTC. Protein sequence: CASSLEREGRSEQYF. The chain recombines TRBV18 with TRBJ2-7, with 10 bases matching TRBD2. J gave up 6 bases and V 4 bases, and 9 bases lay outside the gene matches. The CDR3 totals 15 residues. CDR1 is KGHSH, CDR2 LQKENI, per germline.